This T cell receptor (beta chain) was observed in a study of blood T cell repertoires in COVID-19. As handled by the study authors: Estimation of nucleated cell counts was performed using reference gene primer amplification. Sequencing was performed with immunoSEQ multiplex PCR; in TCRdb, only in-frame clones are kept and a portion is missing. V and J calls plus clone size are reproduced from that table; the DNA served to infer D and trimming. In the table there are approximately 400,000 clones, more than 85% of which are singletons. Shortly before study entry, within 2 weeks, exposed participants had met a COVID-19 case. Trimming left V 1 base short and J 11 bases short, with 15 bases between. The CDR3 sequence is 13 residues long. In this sample, this clone turned up once.

The origin of this receptor is a woman between 35 and 50 years old who had been exposed to COVID-19. The gene calls are TRBV12-3 or TRBV12-4 and TRBJ2-7; D is undetermined. Sequenced: PBMCs or T cells enriched from blood (not recorded which). The CDR3 loop is CASSLGAPFEKYF. DNA for the CDR3: TGTGCCAGCAGTTTAGGGGCCCCATTTGAGAAGTACTTC.